One and the same sample provided the 20 T cell receptor beta chains below, sequenced in a study of beta chain features in type 1 diabetes. The authors reverse transcribed all of the isolated RNA, so sequencing captured expressed TCRB transcripts. Assay used: immunoSEQ multiplex PCR; TCRdb lists only in-frame clones, some missing. The sample lists about 300,000 clones, about 8.5% occurring once. The specimen sequenced was central memory CD4+ T cells from blood. The source is a woman under 30 in good health.

The rearrangement joins TRBV7-9 to TRBJ1-6; 10 bases line up with TRBD1. V lost 4 bases and J lost 6; bases outside the gene matches: 3. The V gene's germline CDR1 is SEHNR and CDR2 FQNEAQ (reference sequence). The CDR3 runs 15 residues. DNA for the CDR3: TGTGCCAGCAGCTCGACAGGGGGCATTAATTCACCCCTCCACTTT. Translation gives CASSSTGGINSPLHF. The whole variable domain, remainder taken from reference TRBV7-9 and TRBJ1-6, is DTGVSQNPRHKITKRGQNVTFRCDPISEHNRLYWYRQTLGQGPEFLTYFQNEAQLEKSRLLSDRFSAERPKGSFSTLEIQRTEQGDSAMYLCASSSTGGINSPLHFGNGTRLTVT.

The chain employs TRBV7-3 and TRBJ2-1, with TRBD2 matching over 10 bases. The CDR3 is 17 residues long. With V trimmed by 2 bases and J by 9 bases, 13 bases remained unmatched. Per germline, CDR1 SGHTA and CDR2 FQGTGA. CDR3 nucleotides: TGTGCCAGCAGCTTACAGCCTAGCGGGGGTGCCTTTGGTGAGCAGTTCTTC. Translation gives CASSLQPSGGAFGEQFF.

This clone was seen more than once but under ten times. The chain combines TRBV7-2 with TRBJ2-5; D ambiguous. There are 16 residues in the CDR3. Trimming removed 5 bases from V and 5 bases from J, with 21 bases in between. The germline CDR1 and CDR2 sequences are SGHTA and FQGNSA. The CDR3 DNA follows: TGTGCCAGCAGCACCCGAATTGAGGCCCTGTGGGAGACCCAGTACTTC. Translating gives CASSTRIEALWETQYF.

The sample holds a few counts of this clone. The rearrangement joins TRBV11-1 to TRBJ2-5, with D uncertain. Germline V gene sequence: CDR1 SGHAT, CDR2 FQDESV (reference sequence). CDR3 length equals 13 residues. V lost 1 base to trimming and J lost 2 bases, with 5 bases between them. The CDR3, as DNA: TGTGCCAGCAGCTTAGGATGGCAAGAGACCCAGTACTTC. Amino acids: CASSLGWQETQYF.

This clone has just a few counts. This specimen includes other DNA sequences encoding the same CDR3. The rearrangement uses TRBV29-1 and TRBJ1-2, with D hard to call. Trimming took off 4 bases at V and 3 bases at J, with 9 bases between the two ends. Per germline, CDR1 SQVTM and CDR2 ANQGSEA. This CDR3 region has 12 residues. This chain's CDR3 is CSVGGEYYGYTF. The DNA for the CDR3 is TGCAGCGTTGGTGGGGAGTACTATGGCTACACCTTC.

This chain uses TRBV29-1 with TRBJ1-2; TRBD1 matches at 8 bases. Unmatched junction bases numbered 20, after V lost 6 bases and J lost 2 bases. Germline V gene data show CDR1 as SQVTM and CDR2 as ANQGSEA. The CDR3 is made up of 18 amino acids. DNA for the CDR3: TGCAGCGTGAACTCGCAGGGGGCGCTATACGGGGTGAACTATGGCTACACCTTC. Translated: CSVNSQGALYGVNYGYTF. Using reference TRBV29-1 and TRBJ1-2 for the parts outside the CDR3, the full variable domain is SAVISQKPSRDICQRGTSLTIQCQVDSQVTMMFWYRQQPGQSLTLIATANQGSEATYESGFVIDKFPISRPNLTFSTLTVSNMSPEDSSIYLCSVNSQGALYGVNYGYTFGSGTRLTVV.

This clone was seen more than once but under ten times. This rearrangement joins TRBV7-9 to TRBJ1-4; 9 bases map to TRBD1. This CDR3 has 16 residues. Germline lookup yields CDR1 SEHNR and CDR2 FQNEAQ (reference sequence). V lost 5 bases and J lost 7; bases outside the gene matches: 11. CDR3 DNA: TGTGCCAGCAGCCTAAGGATGGGACAGGGCGGTGAAAAACTGTTTTTT. Residues: CASSLRMGQGGEKLFF.

This clone was seen a few times. V is TRBV9 and J is TRBJ2-5; D ambiguous. This CDR3 contains 13 residues. The germline gives CDR1 SGDLS, CDR2 YYNGEE. Trimming cost V 1 base and J 2 bases, with 6 bases left between them. This CDR3 is CASSVRMQETQYF. CDR3 bases: TGTGCCAGCAGCGTACGAATGCAAGAGACCCAGTACTTC.

The chain is built from TRBV7-2 and TRBJ2-1; no reliable D call. Trimming took 5 bases from V and 7 from J, leaving 12 bases between them. Germline CDR1 is SGHTA and CDR2 is FQGNSA. There are 13 residues in the CDR3. For the CDR3, the DNA is TGTGCCAGCAGCACCGCCTGGGGTAATGAGCAGTTCTTC. Protein product: CASSTAWGNEQFF.

The chain carries TRBV10-3 and TRBJ2-3; 9 positions match TRBD1. The CDR3 totals 16 residues. Germline values: CDR1 ENHRY, CDR2 SYGVKD. V shed 5 bases and J 2 bases; nucleotides not matched to a gene: 8. DNA for the CDR3: TGTGCCATCAGTTCAAGGACAGGGGCGTCCACAGATACGCAGTATTTT. Its translation is CAISSRTGASTDTQYF.

This clone occurred a few times. The gene calls are TRBV9 and TRBJ1-4; D gene uncertain. The CDR3 totals 15 residues. V dropped 2 bases and J dropped 0 bases, with 8 bases sitting between them. Per germline, CDR1 SGDLS and CDR2 YYNGEE. The CDR3 protein is CASSVTWATNEKLFF. The CDR3 DNA sequence: TGTGCCAGCAGCGTCACGTGGGCAACTAATGAAAAACTGTTTTTT.

This clone was seen a handful of times. The V call is TRBV29-1, the J call TRBJ2-3; perhaps TRBD2 as D (6 bases). V was pared by 8 bases and J by 2 bases, with 14 bases between. The CDR3 is 13 amino acids. Looked up from germline, CDR1 is SQVTM and CDR2 is ANQGSEA. As DNA, the CDR3 is TGCAGCCCAAGGGAGGCCGCCACAGATACGCAGTATTTT. Translation: CSPREAATDTQYF.

The chain combines TRBV15 with TRBJ1-1; tentatively, D is TRBD1 (5 bases). V was trimmed by 1 base and J by 9 bases, leaving 15 bases between them. The length of the CDR3 is 14 residues. In germline, CDR1 is LNHNV, CDR2 YYDKDF (reference sequence). CDR3 bases: TGTGCCACCAGCAGAGTGGAGGGGACCAAACAAGCTTTCTTT. Translated, it gives CATSRVEGTKQAFF.

The chain joins TRBV28 to TRBJ1-1, with D possibly TRBD1 on 6 matching bases. The CDR3 covers 13 residues. Germline V lookup: CDR1 MDHEN, CDR2 SYDVKM. V lost 5 bases to trimming and J lost 7 bases, with 14 bases between them. Written as DNA, the CDR3 is TGTGCCAGCAGTCTTCCGGGGGCTCTTGAAGCTTTCTTT. As protein: CASSLPGALEAFF.

There are a few counts of this clone. This chain uses TRBV20-1 with TRBJ2-4; possible D gene TRBD1, 5 bases. This CDR3 is 11 amino acids long. CDR1 and CDR2 (germline): DFQATT, SNEGSKA (reference sequence). Trimming left V 6 bases short and J 7 bases short, with 10 bases between. CDR3 amino acids: CSAVSGNIQYF. The DNA for the CDR3 is TGCAGTGCGGTTTCAGGGAACATTCAGTACTTC.

CDR3: CASSPRLAGAVGTGELFF. The DNA of the CDR3 is TGTGCCAGCTCACCAAGACTAGCGGGAGCTGTAGGCACCGGGGAGCTGTTTTTT. The chain joins TRBV18 to TRBJ2-2; 12 bases line up with TRBD2. CDR3 length: 18 residues. V lost 2 bases to trimming and J lost 4 bases; unmatched junction nucleotides: 8. Germline assignment: CDR1 KGHSH and CDR2 LQKENI.

This clone was detected a few times. The V call is TRBV29-1, the J call TRBJ1-2; TRBD1 aligns across 7 bases. The CDR3 runs 15 residues. The germline V gene encodes CDR1 SQVTM and CDR2 ANQGSEA. Unmatched junction bases numbered 12, after V lost 1 base and J lost 7 bases. CDR3 sequence (DNA): TGCAGCGTTGAAGGGGGCCAAGGCCCAGGGGGTGGCTACACCTTC. It yields the protein CSVEGGQGPGGGYTF.

This clone was detected a few times. This chain links TRBV10-3 with TRBJ1-5; no reliable D call. Looked up from germline, CDR1 is ENHRY and CDR2 is SYGVKD. The CDR3 consists of 13 residues. V was cut by 4 bases and J by 4 bases, with 8 bases left in between. CDR3 in DNA: TGTGCCATCAGTGCGGAGATTAATCAGCCCCAGCATTTT. It yields the protein CAISAEINQPQHF.

The sample holds a few counts of this clone. The rearrangement uses TRBV7-2 and TRBJ1-5; D uncertain. Germline CDR1 is SGHTA and CDR2 is FQGNSA. V lost 3 bases and J lost 6, with 9 bases in between. The CDR3 contains 13 residues. The CDR3 sequence: CASSFTDVQPQHF. The CDR3 DNA is TGTGCCAGCAGCTTCACGGACGTTCAGCCCCAGCATTTT.

This clone was seen only a few times. This chain joins TRBV15 and TRBJ1-4, with unresolved D. This CDR3 contains 12 residues. Trimming took off 1 base at V and 8 bases at J, with 5 bases between the two ends. Germline lookup yields CDR1 LNHNV and CDR2 YYDKDF (reference sequence). The CDR3 bases are TGTGCCACCAGCAGAGCCGGAGAAAAACTGTTTTTT. Its protein is CATSRAGEKLFF.